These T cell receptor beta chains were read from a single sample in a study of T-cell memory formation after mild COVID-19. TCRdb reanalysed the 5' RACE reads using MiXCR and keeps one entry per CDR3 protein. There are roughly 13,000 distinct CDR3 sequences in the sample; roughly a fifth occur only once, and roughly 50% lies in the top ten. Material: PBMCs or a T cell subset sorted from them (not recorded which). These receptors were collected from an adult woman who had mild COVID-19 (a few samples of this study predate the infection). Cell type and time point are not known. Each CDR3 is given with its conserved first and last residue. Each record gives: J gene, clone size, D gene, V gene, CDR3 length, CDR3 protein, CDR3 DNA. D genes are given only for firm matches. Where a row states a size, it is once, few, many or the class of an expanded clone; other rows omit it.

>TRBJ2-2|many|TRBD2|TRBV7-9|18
CASIPTEPGLAVTGELFF
TGTGCCAGCATCCCTACGGAACCGGGACTAGCAGTAACCGGGGAGCTGTTTTTT
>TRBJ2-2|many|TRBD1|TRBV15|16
CATWDSLKGDTGELFF
TGTGCCACCTGGGACAGTCTTAAGGGCGACACCGGGGAGCTGTTTTTT
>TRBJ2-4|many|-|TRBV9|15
CASSPEVASKNIQYF
TGTGCCAGCAGCCCGGAGGTGGCGAGCAAAAACATTCAGTACTTC
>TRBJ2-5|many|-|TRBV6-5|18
CASTALPGGRGHQETQYF
TGTGCCAGCACCGCCCTCCCAGGGGGGAGGGGGCACCAAGAGACCCAGTACTTC
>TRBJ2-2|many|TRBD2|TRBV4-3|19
CASSHLLGLAGGRTGELFF
TGCGCCAGCAGCCACCTACTAGGACTAGCGGGGGGTAGGACCGGGGAGCTGTTTTTT
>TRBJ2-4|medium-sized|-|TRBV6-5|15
CASSYSAGAKNIQYF
TGTGCCAGCAGTTACTCCGCCGGGGCCAAAAACATTCAGTACTTC
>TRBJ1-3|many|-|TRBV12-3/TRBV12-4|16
CASSFVDFSIGNTIYF
TGTGCCAGCAGTTTCGTGGATTTCTCTATTGGAAACACCATATATTTT
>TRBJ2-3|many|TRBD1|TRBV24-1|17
CATSDPPGTGAADTQYF
TGTGCCACCAGTGACCCCCCCGGGACAGGGGCCGCAGATACGCAGTATTTT
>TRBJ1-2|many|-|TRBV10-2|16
CASSEDTLQQNYGYTF
TGCGCCAGCAGTGAGGACACCTTACAGCAGAACTATGGCTACACCTTC
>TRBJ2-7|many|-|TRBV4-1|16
CASSQEGARTYYEQYF
TGCGCCAGCAGCCAAGAGGGGGCACGGACCTACTACGAGCAGTACTTC
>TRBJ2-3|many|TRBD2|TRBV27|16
CASSWGTSGGTDTQYF
TGTGCCAGCAGTTGGGGGACTAGCGGGGGCACAGATACGCAGTATTTT
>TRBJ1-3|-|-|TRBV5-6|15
CASSLVAASGNTIYF
TGTGCCAGCAGCTTGGTAGCGGCCTCTGGAAACACCATATATTTT
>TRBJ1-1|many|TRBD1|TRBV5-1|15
CASSLGTGGNTEAFF
TGCGCCAGCAGCTTGGGGACAGGGGGCAACACTGAAGCTTTCTTT
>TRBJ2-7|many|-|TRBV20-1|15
CSARDIEQPVYEQYF
TGCAGTGCTAGAGATATTGAACAGCCAGTCTACGAGCAGTACTTC
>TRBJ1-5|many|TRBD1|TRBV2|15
CATKQAGGIGQPQHF
TGTGCCACCAAGCAAGCAGGGGGCATAGGTCAGCCCCAGCATTTT
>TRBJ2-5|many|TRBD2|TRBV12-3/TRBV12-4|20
CASSREAFLAGGPEGETQYF
TGTGCCAGCAGCCGAGAAGCCTTTCTAGCGGGAGGGCCGGAGGGAGAGACCCAGTACTTC
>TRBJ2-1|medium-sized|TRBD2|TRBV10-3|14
CAITQGLAGTEQFF
TGTGCCATCACTCAGGGACTAGCGGGAACTGAGCAGTTCTTC
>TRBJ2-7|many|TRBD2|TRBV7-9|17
CASSWSIVTSGAYEQYF
TGTGCCAGCAGCTGGAGCATCGTGACTAGCGGGGCCTACGAGCAGTACTTC
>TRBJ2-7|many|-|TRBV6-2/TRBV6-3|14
CASSWFDSAAEQYF
TGTGCCAGCAGTTGGTTCGACAGCGCAGCAGAGCAGTACTTC
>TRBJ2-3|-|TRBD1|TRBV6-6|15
CASSYRGPGTDTQYF
TGTGCCAGCAGCTACAGGGGACCGGGCACAGATACGCAGTATTTT
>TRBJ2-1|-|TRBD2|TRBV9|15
CASSAGLAGIDEQFF
TGTGCCAGCAGCGCGGGACTAGCGGGAATCGATGAGCAGTTCTTC
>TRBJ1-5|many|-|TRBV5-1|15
CASSLWEISNQPQHF
TGCGCCAGCAGCTTGTGGGAAATTAGCAATCAGCCCCAGCATTTT
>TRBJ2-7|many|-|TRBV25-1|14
CASSALRETYEQYF
TGTGCCAGCAGTGCCCTACGAGAAACCTACGAGCAGTACTTC
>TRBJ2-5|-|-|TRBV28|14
CASSLVGGGETQYF
TGTGCCAGCAGTTTAGTGGGGGGAGGAGAGACCCAGTACTTC